Each of the 27 T cell receptor beta chains below was sequenced from the same sample in a study of blood T cell repertoires in COVID-19. Clones were sequenced by immunoSEQ multiplex PCR, and TCRdb holds only the in-frame ones, with some missing. Found here are roughly 60,000 clones, over 75% of them singletons; the top ten hold approximately 3.5%. The specimen was peripheral blood. Source of these receptors: a woman of 80 years or more with acute or convalescent COVID-19.

V and J are TRBV9 and TRBJ1-2; TRBD1 matches at 8 bases. In germline, CDR1 is SGDLS, CDR2 YYNGEE. Unmatched junction bases numbered 6, after V lost 4 bases and J lost 4 bases. This CDR3 is built from 14 residues. The CDR3 region is CASSNPTGVYGYTF. In DNA form, the CDR3 reads TGTGCCAGCAGCAACCCGACAGGGGTCTATGGCTACACCTTC.

This sequence joins TRBV30 and TRBJ1-2; TRBD1 agrees at 10 bases. V trimming: 5 bases; J trimming: 6 bases; junction bases outside the gene matches: 6. The CDR3 length is 13 residues. Germline CDR1 GTSNPN, CDR2 SVGIG (reference sequence). CDR3 sequence: CAWGGDRGHGYTF. CDR3 DNA sequence: TGTGCCTGGGGCGGGGACAGGGGTCATGGCTACACCTTC.

This clone appeared once. V usage is TRBV6-5 and J usage is TRBJ2-3; 10 nucleotides line up with TRBD2. The length of the CDR3 is 16 residues. Germline V gene data show CDR1 as MNHEY and CDR2 as SVGAGI. The V segment lost 4 bases and the J segment 6 bases; nucleotides outside the gene matches: 10. DNA of the CDR3: TGTGCCAGCAGTTCGTTTCAGCGGGGGGGTCAGGATACGCAGTATTTT. It yields the protein CASSSFQRGGQDTQYF.

V usage is TRBV27 and J usage is TRBJ1-1; D gene unclear. This CDR3 spans 12 amino acids. The germline V and J ends were trimmed by 8 bases and 4 bases, with 11 bases remaining between them. CDR1 MNHEY and CDR2 SMNVEV come from the germline V gene (reference sequence). CDR3 amino acids: CASAESGTEAFF. The CDR3 DNA reads as TGTGCCAGCGCTGAATCGGGCACTGAAGCTTTCTTT.

The chain has TRBV2 and TRBJ1-2; D call uncertain. This CDR3 spans 12 amino acids. V gave up 1 base and J gave up 4 bases, with 4 bases separating them. Per germline, CDR1 SNHLY and CDR2 FYNNEI. In DNA, the CDR3 is TGTGCCAGCAGTGAAGACACCTATGGCTACACCTTC. The encoded protein is CASSEDTYGYTF.

The chain couples TRBV11-2 to TRBJ1-1; D may be TRBD1 (5 bases). The germline V gene has CDR1 SGHAT and CDR2 FQNNGV. Trimming removed 1 base from V and 4 bases from J, with 13 bases in between. This CDR3 comprises 15 residues. Written as DNA, the CDR3 is TGTGCCAGCAGCTTAGTGTCCAGGGTAGCCACTGAAGCTTTCTTT. It yields the protein CASSLVSRVATEAFF.

This chain joins TRBV5-1 and TRBJ2-1, with 8 nucleotides matching TRBD1. Unmatched junction bases numbered 4, after V lost 2 bases and J lost 9 bases. CDR1 is SGHRS, CDR2 YFSETQ, per germline. This CDR3 has 13 residues. The CDR3 DNA sequence: TGCGCCAGCAGCTTTCAGGGGGCAGGTGAGCAGTTCTTC. Translated: CASSFQGAGEQFF.

This chain uses TRBV14 with TRBJ2-5, with 7 positions matching TRBD2. With 3 bases clipped from V and 0 bases from J, the junction kept 13 bases outside the gene matches. The CDR3 loop spans 18 amino acids. The germline V gene has CDR1 SGHDN and CDR2 FVKESK. CDR3 residues: CASSHPNDLGGNQETQYF. CDR3 bases: TGTGCCAGCAGCCACCCCAACGATCTGGGAGGGAACCAAGAGACCCAGTACTTC.

The chain combines TRBV5-1 with TRBJ2-7; D is unclear. Trimming cost V 2 bases and J 2 bases, with 5 bases left between them. CDR1 is SGHRS and CDR2 is YFSETQ in the germline V gene. This CDR3 spans 12 amino acids. Here the CDR3 DNA reads TGCGCCAGCAGCTTCCTTACCTACGAGCAGTACTTC. Protein: CASSFLTYEQYF.

The chain employs TRBV3-1 (or the pseudogene TRBV3-2) and TRBJ1-6; 7 bases map to TRBD1. The J segment lost 7 bases and the V segment lost 6 bases, leaving 3 bases of the junction unmatched. The CDR3 has 13 residues. In germline, CDR1 is LGHDT, CDR2 YNNKEL (reference sequence). CDR3 sequence: CASSGTANSPLHF. The CDR3, as DNA: TGTGCCAGCAGTGGGACAGCAAATTCACCCCTCCACTTT.

The genes are TRBV27 and TRBJ2-7; no reliable D call. The V end was cut by 2 bases, the J end by 5 bases, with 10 bases between. Germline CDR1 MNHEY, CDR2 SMNVEV (reference sequence). The CDR3 spans 13 residues. CDR3: CASSLIHLDEQYF. The CDR3 DNA follows: TGTGCCAGCAGTTTAATCCACCTAGACGAGCAGTACTTC.

J is TRBJ2-1 and V is TRBV6-2 or TRBV6-3; 9 bases agree with TRBD2. V lost 1 base, J lost 7 bases, and 11 bases stayed unmatched. CDR3 length equals 17 residues. The germline CDR1 and CDR2 sequences are MNHEY and SVGEGT. The CDR3: CASSYLASGDPLNEQFF. CDR3 nucleotides: TGTGCCAGCAGTTACTTGGCTAGCGGGGACCCCCTAAATGAGCAGTTCTTC.

The chain combines TRBV5-8 with TRBJ2-2; D unresolved. The CDR3 covers 15 residues. From germline, CDR1 is SGHTS and CDR2 YDEGEE. The CDR3 sequence: CALPPLPANTGELFF. CDR3 nucleotide sequence: TGTGCTCTCCCACCCCTACCCGCGAACACCGGGGAGCTGTTTTTT. Complete variable domain (other parts from reference TRBV5-8 and TRBJ2-2): EAGVTQSPTHLIKTRGQQATLRCSPISGHTSVYWYQQALGLGLQFLLWYDEGEERNRGNFPPRFSGRQFPNYSSELNVNALELEDSALYLCALPPLPANTGELFFGEGSRLTVL.

The rearrangement uses TRBV7-2 and TRBJ2-7; D not resolved. This CDR3 spans 15 amino acids. Trimming shortened V by 3 bases and J by 0 bases, and 12 bases separated the two germline ends. From germline, CDR1 is SGHTA and CDR2 FQGNSA. The CDR3 DNA sequence: TGTGCCAGCAGCTTGAACTTTTTAAGCTCCTACGAGCAGTACTTC. Translated: CASSLNFLSSYEQYF.

This clone showed up just once. Here the CDR3 reads CASSLSGDNSPLHF. In DNA, the CDR3 is TGCGCCAGCAGCTTATCGGGGGATAATTCACCCCTCCACTTT. This chain joins TRBV5-1 and TRBJ1-6, with D perhaps TRBD1 (5 bases). Germline CDR1 SGHRS, CDR2 YFSETQ. The V and J ends lost 2 bases and 5 bases respectively, with 8 bases between them. This CDR3 spans 14 amino acids.

In its sample, this clone was seen once. The V gene is TRBV5-5, the J gene TRBJ2-7; 8 bases are shared with TRBD1. The V gene's germline CDR1 is SGHKS and CDR2 YYEKEE (reference sequence). The V segment lost 5 bases and the J segment 7 bases; nucleotides outside the gene matches: 11. The length of the CDR3 is 14 residues. The CDR3 sequence: CASSDLRGHLEQYF. CDR3 in DNA: TGTGCCAGCAGTGACCTCAGGGGGCACTTGGAGCAGTACTTC.

The chain links TRBV5-4 to TRBJ2-5, with 12 bases matching TRBD2. CDR3 length: 17 amino acids. Germline lookup yields CDR1 SGHNT and CDR2 YYREEE (reference sequence). Germline trimming cut 4 bases from V and 3 bases from J; bases unmatched to any gene: 10. The CDR3 sequence: CASSQPSGRAIEETQYF. The CDR3 nucleotides are TGTGCCAGCAGCCAACCTAGCGGGAGGGCCATAGAAGAGACCCAGTACTTC.

The CDR3 reads CASRQGVARDTQYF. The DNA of the CDR3 is TGTGCCAGCCGACAGGGGGTGGCAAGAGATACGCAGTATTTT. V and J are TRBV19 and TRBJ2-3; 9 nucleotides match TRBD1. With 9 bases clipped from V and 5 bases from J, the junction kept 9 bases outside the gene matches. This CDR3 has 14 residues. Germline V CDR1 and CDR2: LNHDA, SQIVND (reference sequence).

The chain carries TRBV9 and TRBJ2-7; perhaps TRBD1 as D (5 bases). V was clipped by 3 bases and J by 4 bases, with 20 bases between them. The germline V gene has CDR1 SGDLS and CDR2 YYNGEE. The CDR3 runs 16 residues. The DNA for the CDR3 is TGTGCCAGCAGCGCCGGAATAGGCTCAGGGCCATACGAGCAGTACTTC. As protein: CASSAGIGSGPYEQYF.

Only one count was recorded for this clone. This sequence joins TRBV7-9 and TRBJ2-3, with 8 bases matching TRBD2. Unmatched junction bases numbered 4, after V lost 3 bases and J lost 2 bases. Germline-derived CDR1 and CDR2 are SEHNR and FQNEAQ (reference sequence). This CDR3 region has 15 residues. Here the CDR3 reads CASSFGAGDTDTQYF. The CDR3 DNA reads as TGTGCCAGCAGCTTTGGAGCGGGGGACACAGATACGCAGTATTTT.

The J gene is TRBJ1-3, the V gene TRBV10-3, with 10 bases aligning to TRBD1. After removal of 4 bases from V and 2 bases from J, the junction contained 5 bases not matched to a gene. From germline, CDR1 is ENHRY and CDR2 SYGVKD. The CDR3 runs to 16 residues. The CDR3 bases are TGTGCCATCAGTGGAGACAGGGGGCTGGCTGGAAACACCATATATTTT. The encoded protein is CAISGDRGLAGNTIYF.

The J gene is TRBJ2-1, the V gene TRBV28, with D unresolved. The germline V gene has CDR1 MDHEN and CDR2 SYDVKM. The length of the CDR3 is 12 residues. Trimming removed 5 bases from V and 5 bases from J, with 7 bases in between. This CDR3 is CASSQSNNEQFF. CDR3 DNA sequence: TGTGCCAGCAGTCAGTCAAACAATGAGCAGTTCTTC.

The chain carries TRBV7-3 and TRBJ1-2, with 10 bases aligning to TRBD1. This CDR3 has 13 residues. The V segment lost 8 bases and the J segment 8 bases; nucleotides outside the gene matches: 8. Looked up from germline, CDR1 is SGHTA and CDR2 is FQGTGA. The CDR3 DNA sequence: TGTGCCAGCGGAAGGGGGACAGGGGACGGCTACACCTTC. Translated, it gives CASGRGTGDGYTF.

This rearrangement joins TRBV2 to TRBJ1-3; D might be TRBD1 (5 bases). The CDR3 totals 15 residues. Germline V gene data show CDR1 as SNHLY and CDR2 as FYNNEI. The ends were cut back, 5 bases at V and 0 bases at J, with 11 bases in the middle. CDR3 coding DNA: TGTGCCAGCAGTACACAGGTTATCTCTGGAAACACCATATATTTT. Its protein is CASSTQVISGNTIYF.

The J gene is TRBJ2-4, the V gene TRBV14, with 8 bases lining up with TRBD1. This CDR3 contains 13 residues. Trimming cost V 2 bases and J 8 bases; bases outside gene matches: 2. The germline gives CDR1 SGHDN, CDR2 FVKESK. In nucleotides, the CDR3 is TGTGCCAGCAGCCAAACAGGGGGAGACATTCAGTACTTC. Protein product: CASSQTGGDIQYF.

The V call is TRBV28, the J call TRBJ1-5, with 8 bases fitting TRBD1. With 5 bases clipped from V and 6 bases from J, the junction kept 9 bases outside the gene matches. Germline V lookup: CDR1 MDHEN, CDR2 SYDVKM. This CDR3 contains 15 residues. CDR3 nucleotides: TGTGCCAGCAGTGTGCGGGCAGGGGGCAGTCAGCCCCAGCATTTT. It codes for CASSVRAGGSQPQHF.

The chain has TRBV15 and TRBJ2-1; D gene uncertain. Germline values: CDR1 LNHNV, CDR2 YYDKDF (reference sequence). Trimming took 1 base from V and 9 from J, leaving 10 bases between them. The CDR3 runs to 13 residues. CDR3 nucleotide sequence: TGTGCCACCAGCAGAGGGGCAGTTCTTGAGCAGTTCTTC. Translation: CATSRGAVLEQFF. Drawing the rest from reference TRBV15 and TRBJ2-1, the complete variable domain is DAMVIQNPRYQVTQFGKPVTLSCSQTLNHNVMYWYQQKSSQAPKLLFHYYDKDFNNEADTPDNFQSRRPNTSFCFLDIRSPGLGDTAMYLCATSRGAVLEQFFGPGTRLTVL.